Described below is a single T cell receptor beta chain sequence and its context. This sample was included in a study of human T cells and chemical hapten exposure. The CDR3 has 14 residues. V dropped 0 bases and J dropped 3; count of bases not matched to a gene: 0. The germline gives CDR1 SGDLS, CDR2 YYNGEE. TCRdb called the RACE reads again in MiXCR, with one record for every CDR3 protein. This table has 84,000 or so distinct CDR3 sequences, around 9.6% appearing once. Indicated time point: patch test 2, 6 weeks after DPC sensitization. Regarding treatment: therapeutic diphenylcyclopropenone sensitization with weekly scalp DPC.

V and J are TRBV9 and TRBJ2-7, with 10 bases matching TRBD2. The sequencing used whole blood, collected in connection with sensitization to the hapten diphenylcyclopropenone (DPC). This clonotype originated in a woman aged 30 to 39 with alopecia areata. Some clones in this sample may be carry-over from other donors' samples. DNA for the CDR3: TGTGCCAGCAGCGTAGGGACTAGCGGCTACGAGCAGTACTTC. The encoded protein is CASSVGTSGYEQYF.